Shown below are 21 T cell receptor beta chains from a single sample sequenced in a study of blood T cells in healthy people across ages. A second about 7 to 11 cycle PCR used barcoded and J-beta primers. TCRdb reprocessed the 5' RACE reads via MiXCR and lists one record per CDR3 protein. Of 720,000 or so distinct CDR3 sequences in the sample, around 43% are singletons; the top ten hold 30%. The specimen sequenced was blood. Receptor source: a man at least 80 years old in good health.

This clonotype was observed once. The chain's CDR3 is CRPGGGDSYEQYF. CDR3 nucleotide sequence: TGCAGGCCGGGAGGCGGGGACTCCTACGAGCAGTACTTC. The rearrangement joins TRBV20-1 to TRBJ2-7, with TRBD2 identical over 7 bases. The CDR3 consists of 13 residues. Germline V CDR1 and CDR2: DFQATT, SNEGSKA (reference sequence).

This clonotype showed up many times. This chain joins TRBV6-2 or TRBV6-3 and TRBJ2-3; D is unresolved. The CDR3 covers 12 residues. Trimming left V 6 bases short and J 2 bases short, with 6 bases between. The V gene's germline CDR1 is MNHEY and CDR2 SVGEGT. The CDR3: CASRTDTDTQYF. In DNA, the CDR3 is TGTGCCAGCAGGACCGACACAGATACGCAGTATTTT.

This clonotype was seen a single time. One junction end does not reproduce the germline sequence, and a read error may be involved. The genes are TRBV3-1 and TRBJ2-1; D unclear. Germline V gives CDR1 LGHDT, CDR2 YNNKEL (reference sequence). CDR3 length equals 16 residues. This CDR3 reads CASGQGVTRPGNEQFF. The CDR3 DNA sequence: TGTGCCAGCGGCCAAGGCGTGACGCGACCGGGCAATGAGCAGTTCTTC.

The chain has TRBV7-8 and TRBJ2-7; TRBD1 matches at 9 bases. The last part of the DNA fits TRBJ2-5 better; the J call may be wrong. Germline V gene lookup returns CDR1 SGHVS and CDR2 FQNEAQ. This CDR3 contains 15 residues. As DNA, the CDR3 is TGTGCCAGCAGCGAAAACAGGGGGCGCTTCCAGACCCAGTACTTC. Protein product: CASSENRGRFQTQYF.

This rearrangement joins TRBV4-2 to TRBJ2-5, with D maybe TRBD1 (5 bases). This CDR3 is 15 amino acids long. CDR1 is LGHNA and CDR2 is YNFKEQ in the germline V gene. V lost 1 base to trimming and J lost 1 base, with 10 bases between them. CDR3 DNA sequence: TGTGCCAGCAGCCAAGGGACATTACTCCAAGAGACCCAGTACTTC. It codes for CASSQGTLLQETQYF.

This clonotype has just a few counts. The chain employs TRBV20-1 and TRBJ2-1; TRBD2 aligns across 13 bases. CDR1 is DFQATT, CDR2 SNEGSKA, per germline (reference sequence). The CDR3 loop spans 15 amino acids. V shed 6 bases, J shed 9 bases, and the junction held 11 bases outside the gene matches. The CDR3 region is CSAATGTSGMGEQFF. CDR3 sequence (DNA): TGCAGTGCAGCGACCGGGACTAGCGGGATGGGTGAGCAGTTCTTC.

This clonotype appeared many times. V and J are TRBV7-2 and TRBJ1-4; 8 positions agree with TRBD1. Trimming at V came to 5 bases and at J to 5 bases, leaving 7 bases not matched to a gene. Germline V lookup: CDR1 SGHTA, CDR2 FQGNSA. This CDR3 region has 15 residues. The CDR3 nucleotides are TGTGCCAGCAGCGGACGGACAGGGCGCAATGAAAAACTGTTTTTT. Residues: CASSGRTGRNEKLFF.

This CDR3 reads CASSQGTRPYNEQFF. CDR3 nucleotide sequence: TGTGCCAGCAGTCAAGGGACTAGACCCTACAATGAGCAGTTCTTC. This sequence joins TRBV7-9 and TRBJ2-1, with 8 bases lining up with TRBD2. The CDR3 has 15 residues. Germline V gives CDR1 SEHNR, CDR2 FQNEAQ (reference sequence). V dropped 6 bases and J dropped 2; count of bases not matched to a gene: 6.

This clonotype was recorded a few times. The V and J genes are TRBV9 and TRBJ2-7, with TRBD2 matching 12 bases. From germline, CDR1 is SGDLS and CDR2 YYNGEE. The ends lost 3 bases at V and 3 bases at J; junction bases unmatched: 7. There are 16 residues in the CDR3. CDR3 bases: TGTGCCAGCAGCGCTAGCGGGGGGGAATCGCACTACGAGCAGTACTTC. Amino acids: CASSASGGESHYEQYF.

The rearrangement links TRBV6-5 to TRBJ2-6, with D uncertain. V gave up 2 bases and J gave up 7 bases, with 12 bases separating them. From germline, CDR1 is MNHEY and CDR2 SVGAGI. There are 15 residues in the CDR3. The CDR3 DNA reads TGTGCCAGCAGTTACGAGTGGAACAATGCCAACGTCCTGACTTTC. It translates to CASSYEWNNANVLTF.

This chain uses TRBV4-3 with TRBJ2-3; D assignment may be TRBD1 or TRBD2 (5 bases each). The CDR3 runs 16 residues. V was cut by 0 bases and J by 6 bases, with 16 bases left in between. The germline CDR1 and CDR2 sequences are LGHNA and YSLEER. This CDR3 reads CASSQDAGRVSDTQYF. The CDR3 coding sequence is TGCGCCAGCAGCCAAGATGCGGGCAGGGTATCGGATACGCAGTATTTT.

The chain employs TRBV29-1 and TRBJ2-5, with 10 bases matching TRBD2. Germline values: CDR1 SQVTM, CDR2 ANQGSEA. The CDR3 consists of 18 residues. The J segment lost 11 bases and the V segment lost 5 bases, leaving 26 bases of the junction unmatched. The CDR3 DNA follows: TGCAGCGTTTCATTACGGCCCACCCCGGGACTAGCGACCAATGAGCAGTACTTC. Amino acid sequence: CSVSLRPTPGLATNEQYF. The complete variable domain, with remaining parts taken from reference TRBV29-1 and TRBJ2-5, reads SAVISQKPSRDICQRGTSLTIQCQVDSQVTMMFWYRQQPGQSLTLIATANQGSEATYESGFVIDKFPISRPNLTFSTLTVSNMSPEDSSIYLCSVSLRPTPGLATNEQYFGPGTRLLVL.

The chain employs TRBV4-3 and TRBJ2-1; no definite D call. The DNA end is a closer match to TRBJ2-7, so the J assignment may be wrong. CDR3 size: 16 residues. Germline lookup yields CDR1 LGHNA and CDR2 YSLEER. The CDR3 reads CASSQRARSSYNEQYF. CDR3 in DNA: TGCGCCAGCAGCCAACGGGCGCGAAGCTCCTACAATGAGCAGTACTTC.

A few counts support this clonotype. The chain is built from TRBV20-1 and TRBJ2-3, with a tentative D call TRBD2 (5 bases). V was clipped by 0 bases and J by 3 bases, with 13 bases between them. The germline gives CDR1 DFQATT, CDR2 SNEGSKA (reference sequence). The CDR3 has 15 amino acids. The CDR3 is CSARDILRDTDTQYF. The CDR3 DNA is TGCAGTGCTAGAGACATTCTGAGGGATACAGATACGCAGTATTTT.

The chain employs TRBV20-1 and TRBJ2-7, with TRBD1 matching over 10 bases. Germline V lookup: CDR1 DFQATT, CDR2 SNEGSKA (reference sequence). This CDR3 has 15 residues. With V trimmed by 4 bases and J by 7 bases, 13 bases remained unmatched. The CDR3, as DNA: TGCAGTGCTACGGGACAGGGGACGGCATACAATGAGCAGTACTTC. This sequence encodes CSATGQGTAYNEQYF.

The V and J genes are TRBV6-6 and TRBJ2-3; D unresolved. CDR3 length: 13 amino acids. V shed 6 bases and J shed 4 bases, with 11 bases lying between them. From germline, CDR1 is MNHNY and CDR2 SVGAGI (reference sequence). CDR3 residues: CASSWGIADTQYF. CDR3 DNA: TGTGCCAGCAGCTGGGGTATTGCAGATACGCAGTATTTT.

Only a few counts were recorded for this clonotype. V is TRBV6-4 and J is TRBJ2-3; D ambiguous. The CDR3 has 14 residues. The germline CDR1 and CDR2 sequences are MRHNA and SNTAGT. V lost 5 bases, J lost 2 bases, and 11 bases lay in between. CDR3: CASSPSQVTDTQYF. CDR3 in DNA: TGTGCCAGCAGTCCGTCTCAGGTCACAGATACGCAGTATTTT.

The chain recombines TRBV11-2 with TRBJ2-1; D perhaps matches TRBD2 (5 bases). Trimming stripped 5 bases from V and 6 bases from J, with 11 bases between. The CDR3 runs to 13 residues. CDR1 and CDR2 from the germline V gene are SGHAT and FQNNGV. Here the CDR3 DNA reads TGTGCCAGCAGCCGGGGTAGCGTCAATGAGCAGTTCTTC. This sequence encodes CASSRGSVNEQFF.

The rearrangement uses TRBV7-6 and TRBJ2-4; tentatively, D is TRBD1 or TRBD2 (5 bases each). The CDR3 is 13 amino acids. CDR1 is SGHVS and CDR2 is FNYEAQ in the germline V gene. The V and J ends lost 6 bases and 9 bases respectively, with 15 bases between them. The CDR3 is CASSPTSQGIQYF. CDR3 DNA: TGTGCCAGCAGTCCCACTAGTCAGGGCATTCAGTACTTC.

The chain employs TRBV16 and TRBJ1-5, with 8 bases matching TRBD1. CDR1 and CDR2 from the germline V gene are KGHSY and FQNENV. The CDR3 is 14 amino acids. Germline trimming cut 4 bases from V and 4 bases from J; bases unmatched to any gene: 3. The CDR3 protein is CASSRQGANQPQHF. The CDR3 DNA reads TGTGCCAGCAGCCGTCAGGGGGCGAATCAGCCCCAGCATTTT. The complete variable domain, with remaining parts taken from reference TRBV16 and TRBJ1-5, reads GEEVAQTPKHLVRGEGQKAKLYCAPIKGHSYVFWYQQVLKNEFKFLISFQNENVFDETGMPKERFSAKCLPNSPCSLEIQATKLEDSAVYFCASSRQGANQPQHFGDGTRLSIL.

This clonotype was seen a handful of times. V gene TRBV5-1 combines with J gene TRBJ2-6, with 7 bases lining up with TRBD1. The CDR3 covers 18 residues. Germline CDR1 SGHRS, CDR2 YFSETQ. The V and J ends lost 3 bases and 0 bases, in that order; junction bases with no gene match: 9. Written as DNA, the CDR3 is TGCGCCAGCAGCTCCTCAATAGGGGGCAACTCTGGGGCCAACGTCCTGACTTTC. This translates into CASSSSIGGNSGANVLTF.